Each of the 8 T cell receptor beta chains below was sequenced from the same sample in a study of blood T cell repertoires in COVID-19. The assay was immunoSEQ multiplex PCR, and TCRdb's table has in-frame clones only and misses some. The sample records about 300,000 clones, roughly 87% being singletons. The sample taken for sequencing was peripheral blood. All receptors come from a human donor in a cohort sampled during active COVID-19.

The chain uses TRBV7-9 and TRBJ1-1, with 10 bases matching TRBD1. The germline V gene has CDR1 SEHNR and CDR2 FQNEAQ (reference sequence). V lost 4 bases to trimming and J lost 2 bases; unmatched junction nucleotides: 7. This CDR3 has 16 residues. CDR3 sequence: CASSSGTGEGNTEAFF. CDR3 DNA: TGTGCCAGCAGCTCCGGGACAGGGGAAGGAAACACTGAAGCTTTCTTT. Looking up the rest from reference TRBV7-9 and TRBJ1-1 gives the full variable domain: DTGVSQNPRHKITKRGQNVTFRCDPISEHNRLYWYRQTLGQGPEFLTYFQNEAQLEKSRLLSDRFSAERPKGSFSTLEIQRTEQGDSAMYLCASSSGTGEGNTEAFFGQGTRLTVV.

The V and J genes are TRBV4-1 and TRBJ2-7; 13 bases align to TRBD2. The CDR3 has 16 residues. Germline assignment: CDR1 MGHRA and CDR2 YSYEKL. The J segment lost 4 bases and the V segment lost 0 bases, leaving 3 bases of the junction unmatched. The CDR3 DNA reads TGCGCCAGCAGCCAAGAGGGGACTAGCGGGATTTACGAGCAGTACTTC. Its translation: CASSQEGTSGIYEQYF.

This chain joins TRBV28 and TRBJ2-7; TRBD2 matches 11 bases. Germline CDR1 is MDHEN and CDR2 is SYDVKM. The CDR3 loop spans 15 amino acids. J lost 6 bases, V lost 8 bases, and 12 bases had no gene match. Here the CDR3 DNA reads TGTGCCAGCCTTTCTAGCGGGAGGAATCTCCTCGAGCAGTACTTC. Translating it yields CASLSSGRNLLEQYF. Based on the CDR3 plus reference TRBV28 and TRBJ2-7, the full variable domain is DVKVTQSSRYLVKRTGEKVFLECVQDMDHENMFWYRQDPGLGLRLIYFSYDVKMKEKGDIPEGYSVSREKKERFSLILESASTNQTSMYLCASLSSGRNLLEQYFGPGTRLTVT.

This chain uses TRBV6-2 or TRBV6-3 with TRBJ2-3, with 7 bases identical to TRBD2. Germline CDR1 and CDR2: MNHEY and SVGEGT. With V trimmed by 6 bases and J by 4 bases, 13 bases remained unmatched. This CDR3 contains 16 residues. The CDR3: CASSSLSRGRPDTQYF. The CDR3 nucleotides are TGTGCCAGCAGCTCCCTCTCCCGCGGGAGACCAGATACGCAGTATTTT.

The CDR3: CASSSDGSGNEKLFF. In DNA, the CDR3 is TGCGCCAGCAGCTCCGACGGGTCGGGGAATGAAAAACTGTTTTTT. The V call is TRBV5-1, the J call TRBJ1-4; unclear D gene. This CDR3 is 15 amino acids long. V lost 3 bases to trimming and J lost 5 bases, with 14 bases between them. Germline V gene data show CDR1 as SGHRS and CDR2 as YFSETQ.

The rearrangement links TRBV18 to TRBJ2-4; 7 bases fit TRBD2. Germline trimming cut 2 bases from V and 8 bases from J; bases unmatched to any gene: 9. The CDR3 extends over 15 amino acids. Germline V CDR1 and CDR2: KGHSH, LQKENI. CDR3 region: CASSPGAGVRDIQYF. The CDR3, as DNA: TGTGCCAGCTCACCAGGCGCGGGAGTACGAGACATTCAGTACTTC. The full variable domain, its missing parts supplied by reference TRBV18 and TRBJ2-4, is NAGVMQNPRHLVRRRGQEARLRCSPMKGHSHVYWYRQLPEEGLKFMVYLQKENIIDESGMPKERFSAEFPKEGPSILRIQQVVRGDSAAYFCASSPGAGVRDIQYFGAGTRLSVL.

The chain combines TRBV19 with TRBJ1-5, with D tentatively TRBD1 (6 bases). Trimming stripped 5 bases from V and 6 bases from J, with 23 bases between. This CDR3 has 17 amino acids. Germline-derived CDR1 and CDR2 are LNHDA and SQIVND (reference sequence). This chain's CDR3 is CASSGGGRKELGQPQHF. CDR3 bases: TGTGCCAGTAGTGGGGGGGGCAGAAAAGAACTAGGTCAGCCCCAGCATTTT.

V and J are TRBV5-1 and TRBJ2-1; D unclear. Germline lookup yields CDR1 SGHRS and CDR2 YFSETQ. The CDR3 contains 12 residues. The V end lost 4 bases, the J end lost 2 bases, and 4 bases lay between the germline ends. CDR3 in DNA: TGCGCCAGCAGCCTCCCCTACAATGAGCAGTTCTTC. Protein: CASSLPYNEQFF.